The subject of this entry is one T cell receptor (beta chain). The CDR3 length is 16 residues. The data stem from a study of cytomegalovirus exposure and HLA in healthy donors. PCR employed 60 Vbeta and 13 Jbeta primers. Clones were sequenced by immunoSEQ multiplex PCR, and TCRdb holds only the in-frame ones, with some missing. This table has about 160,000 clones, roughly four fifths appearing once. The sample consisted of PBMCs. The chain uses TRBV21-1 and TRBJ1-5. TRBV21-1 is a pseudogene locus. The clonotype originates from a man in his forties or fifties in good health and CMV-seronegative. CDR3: CATTPTEGRVNQPQHF. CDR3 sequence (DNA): TGTGCCACCACACCCACTGAGGGGAGGGTGAATCAGCCCCAGCATTTT.